A single sample gave rise to the 29 T cell receptor beta chains below, sequenced in a study of shared clonotypes between healthy human individuals. Repertoires were generated with immunoSEQ multiplex PCR, while TCRdb's copy carries only in-frame clones and drops some. The table shows approximately 100,000 clones, with 55% to 70% occurring only once. The specimen was memory CD8+ T cells sorted from blood. Specified subset: CD45RO+ cells pooled with CCR7-negative TemRA cells. Receptor source: a woman younger than 45 in good health.

The rearrangement uses TRBV7-9 and TRBJ2-6, with 13 positions matching TRBD2. The CDR3 is made up of 18 amino acids. The V gene end was trimmed by 1 base and the J gene end by 4 bases; junction bases not matched to a gene: 4. Germline values: CDR1 SEHNR, CDR2 FQNEAQ (reference sequence). CDR3 residues: CASSLGLAGGGGANVLTF. The CDR3 nucleotides read TGTGCCAGCAGCTTAGGACTAGCGGGAGGTGGCGGGGCCAACGTCCTGACTTTC.

V and J are TRBV29-1 and TRBJ2-5, with D uncertain. The last part of the DNA fits TRBJ2-7 better; the J call may be wrong. The CDR3 consists of 13 residues. CDR1 is SQVTM, CDR2 ANQGSEA, per germline. For the CDR3, the DNA is TGCAGCGTTGAAGGGCAGGAACCCTACGAGCAGTACTTC. Encoded protein: CSVEGQEPYEQYF.

A few counts support this clone. The genes are TRBV27 and TRBJ2-7; 8 bases are shared with TRBD2. CDR3 length equals 16 residues. V was pared by 5 bases and J by 3 bases, with 12 bases of the junction left unmatched. Germline V gene sequence: CDR1 MNHEY, CDR2 SMNVEV (reference sequence). CDR3 coding DNA: TGTGCCAGCAGTCCCAGTGGTAGCGGGACCCTCTACGAGCAGTACTTC. This encodes CASSPSGSGTLYEQYF.

The rearrangement joins TRBV7-2 to TRBJ2-7; 9 bases match TRBD2. Germline V gives CDR1 SGHTA, CDR2 FQGNSA. J gave up 2 bases and V 1 base, and 6 bases lay outside the gene matches. The CDR3 extends over 16 amino acids. CDR3 residues: CASSLDVGLATYEQYF. The DNA of the CDR3 is TGTGCCAGCAGCTTAGACGTGGGACTAGCCACCTACGAGCAGTACTTC.

This clone was counted once. V and J are TRBV5-1 and TRBJ1-2, with TRBD1 matching over 9 bases. Germline V lookup: CDR1 SGHRS, CDR2 YFSETQ. CDR3 length: 15 amino acids. V lost 2 bases to trimming and J lost 0 bases; unmatched junction nucleotides: 2. The CDR3 loop is CASSLQGATNYGYTF. CDR3 bases: TGCGCCAGCAGCTTACAGGGGGCGACTAACTATGGCTACACCTTC.

The chain recombines TRBV28 with TRBJ1-5; no definite D call. Trimming pared 6 bases from V and 7 bases from J, leaving 16 bases between. CDR1 is MDHEN, CDR2 SYDVKM, per germline. This CDR3 region has 14 residues. The CDR3 reads CASRRAAGNQPQHF. The CDR3 DNA reads TGTGCCAGCAGGCGGGCGGCGGGGAACCAGCCCCAGCATTTT.

This clone has more than one count but fewer than ten. The chain uses TRBV2 and TRBJ2-7, with TRBD2 identical over 13 bases. There are 15 residues in the CDR3. The J segment lost 1 base and the V segment lost 5 bases, leaving 2 bases of the junction unmatched. From germline, CDR1 is SNHLY and CDR2 FYNNEI. The CDR3 coding sequence is TGTGCCAGCAGTATGGGACTAGCGGGATCCTACGAGCAGTACTTC. Translated: CASSMGLAGSYEQYF.

CDR3 protein: CASSLTTGEIGEQYF. CDR3 nucleotide sequence: TGTGCCAGCAGCTTAACCACCGGCGAGATCGGCGAGCAGTACTTC. This chain joins TRBV13 and TRBJ2-5, with unresolved D. With the DNA end fitting TRBJ2-7 better, the J assignment may be wrong. The CDR3 runs to 15 residues. Germline CDR1 reads PRHDT; CDR2 reads FYEKMQ (reference sequence).

A few counts support this clone. V usage is TRBV9 and J usage is TRBJ2-3; no reliable D call. The length of the CDR3 is 15 residues. Deletions cut 4 bases from V and 7 bases from J, with 19 bases between. Germline V gives CDR1 SGDLS, CDR2 YYNGEE. The chain's CDR3 is CASSPPLGGWYTQYF. In DNA form, the CDR3 reads TGTGCCAGCAGCCCGCCTCTTGGTGGTTGGTATACGCAGTATTTT.

The chain couples TRBV7-6 to TRBJ2-6; TRBD1 or TRBD2 may be the D gene (5 bases each). Germline V lookup: CDR1 SGHVS, CDR2 FNYEAQ. The V gene lost 4 bases and the J gene lost 0 bases, with 13 bases spanning the gap. CDR3 length equals 17 residues. CDR3 DNA: TGTGCCAGCAGCTCCCTGGGACGGTCCTCTGGGGCCAACGTCCTGACTTTC. This gives the protein CASSSLGRSSGANVLTF.

This clone was recorded a few times. The chain links TRBV4-2 to TRBJ2-2, with 8 positions matching TRBD2. Per the germline V gene, CDR1 is LGHNA and CDR2 is YNFKEQ. V lost 0 bases to trimming and J lost 1 base; unmatched junction nucleotides: 7. The CDR3 extends over 18 amino acids. The CDR3 DNA is TGTGCCAGCAGCCAAGAGGGTAGCGGGACGGTGAACACCGGGGAGCTGTTTTTT. Its translation is CASSQEGSGTVNTGELFF.

This clone has just one count. This sequence joins TRBV6-1 and TRBJ2-1; 8 bases agree with TRBD2. V shed 3 bases, J shed 9 bases, and the junction held 10 bases outside the gene matches. This CDR3 contains 15 residues. Germline lookup yields CDR1 MNHNS and CDR2 SASEGT. The CDR3 DNA follows: TGTGCCAGCAGTGAGCAAGCGGGAGCTGGTGGTGAGCAGTTCTTC. It codes for CASSEQAGAGGEQFF.

This clone occurred many times. The chain couples TRBV6-1 to TRBJ2-1, with TRBD1 matching 7 bases. Germline assignment: CDR1 MNHNS and CDR2 SASEGT. The CDR3 is 15 residues long. J was trimmed by 4 bases and V by 5 bases; bases with no gene match: 8. CDR3 protein: CASSSGTEDYNEQFF. CDR3 nucleotides: TGTGCCAGCAGTTCCGGGACAGAAGATTACAATGAGCAGTTCTTC.

This chain joins TRBV10-2 and TRBJ2-7, with a weak D call TRBD2 (5 bases). The CDR3 is 14 residues long. CDR1 is WSHSY and CDR2 is SAAADI in the germline V gene. V gave up 5 bases and J gave up 0 bases, with 11 bases separating them. The CDR3 spells CASSYAGISYEQYF. In DNA, the CDR3 is TGCGCCAGCAGTTATGCGGGTATCTCCTACGAGCAGTACTTC.

This sequence joins TRBV5-8 and TRBJ2-3; D is perhaps TRBD1 (6 bases). This CDR3 region has 14 residues. Germline V CDR1 and CDR2: SGHTS, YDEGEE. Between the trimmed V and J ends, which lost 3 bases and 4 bases, there was a span of 12 bases. The CDR3 sequence: CASSWAGAADTQYF. The CDR3 coding sequence is TGTGCCAGCAGCTGGGCAGGGGCTGCAGATACGCAGTATTTT. Full variable domain (outside the CDR3, taken from reference TRBV5-8 and TRBJ2-3): EAGVTQSPTHLIKTRGQQATLRCSPISGHTSVYWYQQALGLGLQFLLWYDEGEERNRGNFPPRFSGRQFPNYSSELNVNALELEDSALYLCASSWAGAADTQYFGPGTRLTVL.

This chain links TRBV30 with TRBJ2-7; D uncertain. CDR3 length: 12 residues. V dropped 2 bases and J dropped 4 bases, with 9 bases sitting between them. Germline CDR1 is GTSNPN and CDR2 is SVGIG (reference sequence). CDR3: CAWSISRYEQYF. The CDR3 coding sequence is TGTGCCTGGAGTATCAGTAGGTACGAGCAGTACTTC.

This clone has a single count. This sequence joins TRBV7-9 and TRBJ2-4, with D tentatively TRBD2 (6 bases). V lost 1 base and J lost 9, with 22 bases in between. The CDR3 length is 17 residues. The germline gives CDR1 SEHNR, CDR2 FQNEAQ (reference sequence). CDR3 protein: CASSLDYSGVTGGIQYF. The CDR3, as DNA: TGTGCCAGCAGCTTAGATTATAGCGGAGTCACCGGGGGCATTCAGTACTTC.

V gene TRBV19 combines with J gene TRBJ1-2, with TRBD1 matching over 9 bases. The ends lost 4 bases at V and 13 bases at J; junction bases unmatched: 7. This CDR3 is 12 amino acids long. Germline assignment: CDR1 LNHDA and CDR2 SQIVND (reference sequence). The CDR3 bases are TGTGCCAGTAGTAGGGTGGACAGGGGAGTCACCTTC. Translation gives CASSRVDRGVTF.

The gene calls are TRBV25-1 and TRBJ1-4; 10 bases are a match to TRBD1. There are 15 residues in the CDR3. Germline values: CDR1 MGHDK, CDR2 SYGVNS. After removal of 5 bases from V and 6 bases from J, the junction contained 6 bases not matched to a gene. CDR3 residues: CASSFRTGGDEKLFF. In DNA form, the CDR3 reads TGTGCCAGCAGTTTCCGGACAGGGGGGGATGAAAAACTGTTTTTT.

This clone has a count of ten or more. V and J are TRBV7-8 and TRBJ1-1; no reliable D call. The CDR3 is 14 amino acids. Trimming removed 5 bases at V and 2 bases at J, with 12 bases between. The germline gives CDR1 SGHVS, CDR2 FQNEAQ. In nucleotides, the CDR3 is TGTGCCAGCAGCGGGAGGCGCGATAACACTGAAGCTTTCTTT. It codes for CASSGRRDNTEAFF.

This clone occurred once. The rearrangement joins TRBV4-1 to TRBJ2-7; the match to TRBD2 covers 8 bases. Germline V gives CDR1 MGHRA, CDR2 YSYEKL. This CDR3 comprises 15 residues. After removal of 1 base from V and 2 bases from J, the junction contained 4 bases not matched to a gene. The CDR3 nucleotides read TGCGCCAGCAGCCAAGTACTAGCGGAGACCTACGAGCAGTACTTC. Translation: CASSQVLAETYEQYF.

V gene TRBV5-4 combines with J gene TRBJ2-1, with 8 bases that match TRBD2. Looked up from germline, CDR1 is SGHNT and CDR2 is YYREEE (reference sequence). V dropped 4 bases and J dropped 0; count of bases not matched to a gene: 3. The CDR3 loop spans 15 amino acids. Here the CDR3 reads CASSPGTSSYNEQFF. The CDR3, as DNA: TGTGCCAGCAGCCCCGGGACTAGCTCCTACAATGAGCAGTTCTTC.

The chain uses TRBV5-1 and TRBJ2-5; 10 nucleotides align to TRBD2. This CDR3 is built from 15 residues. J gave up 3 bases and V 4 bases, and 6 bases lay outside the gene matches. CDR1 SGHRS and CDR2 YFSETQ come from the germline V gene. CDR3 bases: TGCGCCAGCAGCCCTACACTAGCGGGAAAAGAGACCCAGTACTTC. The encoded protein is CASSPTLAGKETQYF.

The chain is built from TRBV27 and TRBJ2-1, with 7 bases fitting TRBD2. Germline V gene lookup returns CDR1 MNHEY and CDR2 SMNVEV (reference sequence). The CDR3 length is 17 residues. After removal of 8 bases from V and 5 bases from J, the junction contained 18 bases not matched to a gene. CDR3 loop: CASESAPWTRSHNEQFF. The CDR3 DNA reads as TGTGCCAGCGAATCCGCCCCGTGGACTAGGTCCCACAATGAGCAGTTCTTC.

V gene TRBV5-6 combines with J gene TRBJ1-4; no definite D call. V lost 2 bases and J lost 13, with 12 bases in between. The CDR3 totals 12 residues. Looked up from germline, CDR1 is SGHDT and CDR2 is YYEEEE. CDR3 in amino acids: CASSLGRLGLFF. Here the CDR3 DNA reads TGTGCCAGCAGCTTAGGACGCCTAGGACTGTTTTTT.

This sequence joins TRBV13 and TRBJ2-4, with D possibly TRBD2 on 6 matching bases. There are 16 residues in the CDR3. CDR1 PRHDT and CDR2 FYEKMQ come from the germline V gene (reference sequence). Trimming removed 6 bases at V and 3 bases at J, with 18 bases between. CDR3 DNA sequence: TGTGCCAGCAGACATCGGGGGAGTCACGACAAAAACATTCAGTACTTC. Translated: CASRHRGSHDKNIQYF.

V is TRBV14 and J is TRBJ1-3, with D possibly TRBD1 on 6 matching bases. Per germline, CDR1 SGHDN and CDR2 FVKESK. The CDR3 is 20 amino acids. V was pared by 3 bases and J by 1 base, with 25 bases between. The CDR3, as DNA: TGTGCCAGCAGCCAGGCTATGCCTTGGGCAGGGGACATTTCTGGAAACACCATATATTTT. Its protein product is CASSQAMPWAGDISGNTIYF.

The chain is built from TRBV27 and TRBJ1-5; D is unclear. The germline CDR1 and CDR2 sequences are MNHEY and SMNVEV (reference sequence). The V and J ends lost 6 bases and 1 base respectively, with 7 bases between them. CDR3 length equals 13 residues. The DNA of the CDR3 is TGTGCCAGCAGCCCTAAGAGCAATCAGCCCCAGCATTTT. Translation: CASSPKSNQPQHF.

This clone has only one observation. The V call is TRBV28, the J call TRBJ2-1, with 13 nucleotides matching TRBD2. The CDR3 is 15 amino acids. Germline V gene lookup returns CDR1 MDHEN and CDR2 SYDVKM. V was clipped by 7 bases and J by 6 bases; unmatched bases: 6. DNA for the CDR3: TGTGCCAGCACCAAATGGACTAGCGGGAGCAATGAGCAGTTCTTC. Amino acids: CASTKWTSGSNEQFF.